The 4 T cell receptor beta chains below come from one sample, sequenced in a study of shared clonotypes between healthy human individuals. Method: immunoSEQ multiplex PCR; TCRdb's copy keeps in-frame clones and lacks some. The top ten hold about 0.11% of the sample, which has hundreds of thousands of clones, about 95% seen once. Terminally differentiated effector memory CD45RA+ cells were left out of the naive CD8 fraction, which was CD45RO-negative and positively selected for CCR7. The sample was naive CD8+ T cells sorted from blood. The receptors here all came from a woman younger than 45 in good health.

The rearrangement uses TRBV9 and TRBJ2-1; no firm D call. Germline V gene sequence: CDR1 SGDLS, CDR2 YYNGEE. The CDR3 totals 12 residues. Trimming took off 4 bases at V and 10 bases at J, with 12 bases between the two ends. This CDR3 is CASSPVGREQFF. Here the CDR3 DNA reads TGTGCCAGCAGCCCCGTAGGTCGAGAGCAGTTCTTC.

The chain combines TRBV10-2 with TRBJ2-7, with D perhaps being TRBD1 or TRBD2 (5 bases each). Germline V gene sequence: CDR1 WSHSY, CDR2 SAAADI. Trimming stripped 10 bases from V and 3 bases from J, with 22 bases between. This CDR3 comprises 15 residues. The CDR3 DNA sequence: TGCGCCACCATAAATTCAGGGCGGGTAGGCTACGAGCAGTACTTC. Translation: CATINSGRVGYEQYF.

The rearrangement links TRBV29-1 to TRBJ2-5; D assignment may be TRBD1 or TRBD2 (5 bases each). The germline V gene encodes CDR1 SQVTM and CDR2 ANQGSEA. The CDR3 runs to 15 residues. V shed 1 base and J shed 4 bases, with 16 bases lying between them. For the CDR3, the DNA is TGCAGCGTTGAAGGGGGCAGGGTGAGCGGAGAGACCCAGTACTTC. Encoded protein: CSVEGGRVSGETQYF.

The chain recombines TRBV7-9 with TRBJ2-1; 12 nucleotides agree with TRBD1. V trimming: 5 bases; J trimming: 7 bases; junction bases outside the gene matches: 6. Germline CDR1 SEHNR, CDR2 FQNEAQ (reference sequence). This CDR3 comprises 15 residues. The CDR3 DNA sequence: TGTGCCAGCAGCCCCGGGACAGGGGGCTATAATGAGCAGTTCTTC. Protein sequence: CASSPGTGGYNEQFF.